A selection of T cell receptor beta chains follows, all from one sample in a study of CD8 T cells in Susac syndrome. TCRdb called the immunoSEQ multiplex PCR reads again in MiXCR, with one record for every CDR3 protein. The table records over 350,000 distinct CDR3 sequences, 85% of them present only once. The sequenced sample was CD8+ T cells from PBMCs. The source is a human donor with multiple sclerosis. CDR3s include the opening cysteine and the closing phenylalanine or tryptophan. The D gene is left open where the match is weak. For some rows the clone size is stated as once, few or many, or as a class when expanded; others skip it.

TRBV4-2	TRBD2	TRBJ2-2	.	CASSPSTGGVTGELFF	TGTGCCAGCAGCCCGAGTACGGGGGGGGTAACCGGGGAGCTGTTTTTT
TRBV4-1	.	TRBJ2-7	.	CASSQGFGPDEQYF	TGCGCCAGCAGCCAAGGTTTCGGTCCCGACGAGCAGTACTTC
TRBV7-9	.	TRBJ1-1	.	CASSTDPGGTEAFF	TGTGCCAGCAGCACGGACCCGGGTGGCACTGAAGCTTTCTTT
TRBV27	TRBD2	TRBJ2-1	.	CASSIRGGYNEQFF	TGTGCCAGCAGTATACGGGGGGGGTACAATGAGCAGTTCTTC
TRBV27	TRBD1	TRBJ1-3	.	CASSRTGLNSGNTIYF	TGTGCCAGCAGTCGGACAGGACTTAACTCTGGAAACACCATATATTTT
TRBV28	.	TRBJ2-1	.	CASSETIGGNEQFF	TGTGCCAGCAGCGAGACGATAGGGGGCAATGAGCAGTTCTTC
TRBV13	.	TRBJ2-7	.	CASSLLGTYEQYF	TGTGCCAGCAGCCTCCTGGGGACCTACGAGCAGTACTTC
TRBV5-4	TRBD1	TRBJ1-2	.	CASSLARGQGGYTF	TGTGCCAGCAGCTTGGCAAGGGGGCAGGGAGGCTACACCTTC
TRBV27	.	TRBJ2-7	few	CASSSGTRPTEQYF	TGTGCCAGCAGTTCTGGGACTCGCCCCACCGAGCAGTACTTC
TRBV27	.	TRBJ1-2	few	CASSPRANYGYTF	TGTGCCAGCAGTCCCCGGGCTAACTATGGCTACACCTTC
TRBV10-3	.	TRBJ2-3	.	CAISEPSGADTQYF	TGTGCCATCAGTGAACCGTCGGGCGCAGATACGCAGTATTTT
TRBV20-1	.	TRBJ1-2	.	CSAQRRENYGYTF	TGCAGTGCTCAAAGGAGAGAGAACTATGGCTACACCTTC
TRBV5-6	.	TRBJ2-1	.	CASSLLEIGAEQFF	TGTGCCAGCAGCTTGTTGGAGATCGGAGCTGAGCAGTTCTTC
TRBV2	.	TRBJ2-7	.	CASGKESYEQYF	TGTGCCAGCGGAAAGGAGTCCTACGAGCAGTACTTC
TRBV12-3/TRBV12-4	TRBD1	TRBJ1-1	.	CASSFGQVLAEAFF	TGTGCCAGCAGTTTCGGACAGGTATTGGCTGAAGCTTTCTTT
TRBV6-1	.	TRBJ1-5	.	CASSPFGDQPQHF	TGTGCCAGCAGTCCTTTCGGCGATCAGCCCCAGCATTTT
TRBV12-3/TRBV12-4	.	TRBJ1-1	.	CASSFPGRLDTEAFF	TGTGCCAGCAGTTTCCCGGGACGCCTGGACACTGAAGCTTTCTTT
TRBV20-1	.	TRBJ2-2	.	CSARSRVAGELFF	TGCAGTGCTAGGTCTAGGGTGGCCGGGGAGCTGTTTTTT
TRBV29-1	TRBD1	TRBJ2-7	few	CSATETGSYEQYF	TGCAGCGCCACAGAGACAGGGTCCTACGAGCAGTACTTC
TRBV4-1	.	TRBJ2-2	once	CASSQVEAGVDLWTGELFF	TGCGCCAGCAGCCAAGTGGAGGCAGGGGTTGATTTGTGGACCGGGGAGCTGTTTTTT
TRBV7-6	TRBD2	TRBJ2-3	.	CASSSGGLAGDTQYF	TGTGCCAGCAGCTCCGGGGGACTAGCAGGAGATACGCAGTATTTT
TRBV4-1	.	TRBJ1-1	.	CASSPGLRTEAFF	TGCGCCAGCAGCCCGGGACTACGGACTGAAGCTTTCTTT
TRBV29-1	TRBD2	TRBJ2-3	.	CSVEGLAGGLGADTQYF	TGCAGCGTTGAAGGGCTAGCGGGGGGTCTGGGCGCAGATACGCAGTATTTT
TRBV10-3	TRBD2	TRBJ2-7	.	CAISDPGTSVYEQYF	TGTGCCATCAGTGACCCCGGGACTAGCGTCTACGAGCAGTACTTC
TRBV12-3/TRBV12-4	.	TRBJ1-4	.	CASSLGGIELFF	TGTGCCAGCAGTTTGGGGGGAATAGAACTGTTTTTT
TRBV20-1	.	TRBJ1-2	.	CSAGQANYGYTF	TGCAGTGCGGGGCAGGCTAACTATGGCTACACCTTC
TRBV27	.	TRBJ1-6	.	CASSPPSKSPLHF	TGTGCCAGCAGTCCGCCCAGCAAATCACCCCTCCACTTT
TRBV5-5	.	TRBJ2-7	.	CASSLSGGQGAYEQYF	TGTGCCAGCAGCTTGTCAGGAGGCCAGGGTGCCTACGAGCAGTACTTC
TRBV2	.	TRBJ2-5	.	CASRAARKETQYF	TGTGCCAGCAGGGCCGCCCGTAAAGAGACCCAGTACTTC
TRBV5-8	TRBD1	TRBJ2-1	.	CASSLDWDRDYNEQFF	TGTGCCAGCAGCTTGGATTGGGACAGGGACTACAATGAGCAGTTCTTC
TRBV24-1	TRBD2	TRBJ2-1	.	CATMGAGTNEQFF	TGTGCCACCATGGGAGCGGGAACAAATGAGCAGTTCTTC
TRBV12-3/TRBV12-4	.	TRBJ2-7	.	CASSPDMTYEQYF	TGTGCCAGCAGTCCGGACATGACCTACGAGCAGTACTTC
TRBV21-1	.	TRBJ2-1	once	CASMNRGHYIDEQFF	TGTGCCAGCATGAACAGGGGGCATTACATCGATGAGCAGTTCTTC
TRBV7-6	.	TRBJ1-1	.	CASSLFREKNTEAFF	TGTGCCAGCAGCCTATTCAGGGAGAAGAACACTGAAGCTTTCTTT
TRBV5-1	TRBD2	TRBJ2-3	few	CASSLGLAGVGDTQYF	TGCGCCAGCAGCTTAGGACTAGCGGGAGTTGGGGATACGCAGTATTTT
TRBV12-3/TRBV12-4	TRBD1	TRBJ1-2	.	CASSVQGGDYGYTF	TGTGCCAGCAGTGTACAGGGGGGTGACTATGGCTACACCTTC
TRBV12-3/TRBV12-4	.	TRBJ1-1	.	CASSYGGRLNTEAFF	TGTGCCAGCAGTTATGGGGGGCGGTTGAACACTGAAGCTTTCTTT